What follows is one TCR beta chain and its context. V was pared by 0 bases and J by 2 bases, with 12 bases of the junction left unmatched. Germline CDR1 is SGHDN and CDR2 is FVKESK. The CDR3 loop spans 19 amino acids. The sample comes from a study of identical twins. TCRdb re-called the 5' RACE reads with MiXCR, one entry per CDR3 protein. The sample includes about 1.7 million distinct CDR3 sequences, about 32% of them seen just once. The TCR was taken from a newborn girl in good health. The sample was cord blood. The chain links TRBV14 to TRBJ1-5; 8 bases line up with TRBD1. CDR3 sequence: CASSQDPPGQVTGNQPQHF. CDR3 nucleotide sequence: TGTGCCAGCAGCCAAGATCCGCCGGGACAGGTCACGGGCAATCAGCCCCAGCATTTT. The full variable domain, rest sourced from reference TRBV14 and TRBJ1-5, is EAGVTQFPSHSVIEKGQTVTLRCDPISGHDNLYWYRRVMGKEIKFLLHFVKESKQDESGMPNNRFLAERTGGTYSTLKVQPAELEDSGVYFCASSQDPPGQVTGNQPQHFGDGTRLSIL.